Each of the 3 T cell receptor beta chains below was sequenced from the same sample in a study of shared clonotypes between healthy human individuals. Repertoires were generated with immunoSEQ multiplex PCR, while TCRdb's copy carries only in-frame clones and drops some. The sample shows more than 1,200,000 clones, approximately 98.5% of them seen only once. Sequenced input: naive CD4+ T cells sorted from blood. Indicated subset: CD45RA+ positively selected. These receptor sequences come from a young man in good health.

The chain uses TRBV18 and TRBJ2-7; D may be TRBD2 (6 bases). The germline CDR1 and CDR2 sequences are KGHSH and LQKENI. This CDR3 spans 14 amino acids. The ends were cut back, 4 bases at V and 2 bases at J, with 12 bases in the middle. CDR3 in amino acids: CASSLGGKTYEQYF. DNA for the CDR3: TGTGCCAGCTCACTAGGCGGGAAGACCTACGAGCAGTACTTC.

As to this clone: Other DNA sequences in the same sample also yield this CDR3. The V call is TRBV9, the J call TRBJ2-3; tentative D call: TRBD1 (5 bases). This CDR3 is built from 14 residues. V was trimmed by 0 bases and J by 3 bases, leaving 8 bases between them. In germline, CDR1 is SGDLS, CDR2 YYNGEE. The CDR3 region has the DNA TGTGCCAGCAGCGTAGTTTCAGGGACAGATACGCAGTATTTT. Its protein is CASSVVSGTDTQYF.

DNA of the CDR3: TGTGCCAGCAGCCCAAGACTAGCGGGAGGTTCCAATGAGCAGTTCTTC. Protein: CASSPRLAGGSNEQFF. J is TRBJ2-1 and V is TRBV9, with TRBD2 identical over 13 bases. The V gene's germline CDR1 is SGDLS and CDR2 YYNGEE. This CDR3 is built from 16 residues. V dropped 4 bases and J dropped 6; count of bases not matched to a gene: 7.